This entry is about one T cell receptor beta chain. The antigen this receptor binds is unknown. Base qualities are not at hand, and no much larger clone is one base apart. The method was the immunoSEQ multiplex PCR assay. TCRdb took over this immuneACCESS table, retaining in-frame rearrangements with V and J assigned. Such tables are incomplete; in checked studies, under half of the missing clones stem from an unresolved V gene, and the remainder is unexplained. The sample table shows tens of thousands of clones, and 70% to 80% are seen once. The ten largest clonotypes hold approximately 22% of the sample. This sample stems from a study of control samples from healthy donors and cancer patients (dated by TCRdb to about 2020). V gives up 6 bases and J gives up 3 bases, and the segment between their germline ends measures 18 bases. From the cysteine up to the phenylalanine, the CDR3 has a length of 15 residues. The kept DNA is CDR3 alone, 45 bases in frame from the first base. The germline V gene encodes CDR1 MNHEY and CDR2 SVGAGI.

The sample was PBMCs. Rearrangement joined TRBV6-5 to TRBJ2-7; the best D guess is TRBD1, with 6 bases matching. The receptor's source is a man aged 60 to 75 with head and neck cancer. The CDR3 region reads CASSHGWDTSYEQYF. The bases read TGTGCCAGCAGCCACGGATGGGACACGAGCTACGAGCAGTACTTC.